This entry concerns a single T cell receptor beta chain. The antigen is unknown. The sample belongs to a study of T cells in narcolepsy. About the study: Donors had narcolepsy type 1 or type 2, or were healthy controls. Broader study findings: Blood of same and different patients, but not healthy controls, reportedly held recurring autoreactive clonotypes. Autoreactive clone sequences were missing from some blood memory CD4+ repertoires. Same-patient CSF and blood CD4+ T cell clonotypes included HCRT-specific and TRIB2-specific autoreactive ones.

The CDR3 covers 14 residues. Clones were read by immunoSEQ multiplex PCR, and TCRdb kept only the in-frame ones, dropping some. The repertoire holds about 12,000 clones, with roughly 94% as singletons. The chain uses TRBV21-1 and TRBJ2-7. TRBV21-1 is designated a pseudogene. The TCR was taken from a human donor with narcolepsy. Input material: CD45RA- memory CD4+ T cells from PBMCs. Here the CDR3 reads CAHGMRKPPYEQYF. CDR3 DNA sequence: TGTGCCCACGGAATGAGAAAGCCCCCCTACGAGCAGTACTTC.